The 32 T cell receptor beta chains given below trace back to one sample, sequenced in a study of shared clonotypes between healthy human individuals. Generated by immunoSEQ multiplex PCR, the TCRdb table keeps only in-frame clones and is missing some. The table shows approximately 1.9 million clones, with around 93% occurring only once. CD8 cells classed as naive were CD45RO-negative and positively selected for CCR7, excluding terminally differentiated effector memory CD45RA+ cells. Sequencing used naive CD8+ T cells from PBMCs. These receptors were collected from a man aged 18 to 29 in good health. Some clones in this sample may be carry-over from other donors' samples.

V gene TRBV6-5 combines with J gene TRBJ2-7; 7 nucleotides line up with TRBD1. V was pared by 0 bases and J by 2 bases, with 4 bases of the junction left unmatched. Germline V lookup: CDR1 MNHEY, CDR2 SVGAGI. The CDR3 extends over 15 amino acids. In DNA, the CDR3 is TGTGCCAGCAGTTACTCGGAGACAGGGCCCTACGAGCAGTACTTC. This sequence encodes CASSYSETGPYEQYF.

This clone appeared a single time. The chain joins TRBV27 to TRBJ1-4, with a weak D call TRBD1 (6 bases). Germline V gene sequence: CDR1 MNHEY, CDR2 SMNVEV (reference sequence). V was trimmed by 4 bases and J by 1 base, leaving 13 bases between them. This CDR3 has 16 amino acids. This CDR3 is CASSSPAGETNEKLFF. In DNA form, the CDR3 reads TGTGCCAGCAGTTCGCCCGCAGGGGAAACTAATGAAAAACTGTTTTTT.

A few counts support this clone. The CDR3 sequence: CASSTRLGWGQYF. CDR3 nucleotides: TGTGCCAGTAGCACACGACTGGGCTGGGGGCAGTACTTC. The rearrangement joins TRBV19 to TRBJ2-7; D gene uncertain. CDR3 length: 13 amino acids. The germline V gene encodes CDR1 LNHDA and CDR2 SQIVND (reference sequence). Trimming pared 6 bases from V and 9 bases from J, leaving 18 bases between.

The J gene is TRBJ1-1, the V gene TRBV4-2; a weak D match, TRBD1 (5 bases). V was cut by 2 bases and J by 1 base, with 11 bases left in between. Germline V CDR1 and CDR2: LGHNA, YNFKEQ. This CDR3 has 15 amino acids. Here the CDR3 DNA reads TGTGCCAGCAGCCAATCGCAGGGCGCGAACACTGAAGCTTTCTTT. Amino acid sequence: CASSQSQGANTEAFF.

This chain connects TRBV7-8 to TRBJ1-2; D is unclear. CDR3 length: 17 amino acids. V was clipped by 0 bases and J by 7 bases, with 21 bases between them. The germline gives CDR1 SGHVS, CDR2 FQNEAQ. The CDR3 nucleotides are TGTGCCAGCAGCTTAGCACACGGGCCTACAGAGCCAGGTGGCTACACCTTC. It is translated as CASSLAHGPTEPGGYTF. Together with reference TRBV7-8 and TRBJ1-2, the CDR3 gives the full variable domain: GAGVSQSPRYKVAKRGQDVALRCDPISGHVSLFWYQQALGQGPEFLTYFQNEAQLDKSGLPSDRFFAERPEGSVSTLKIQRTQQEDSAVYLCASSLAHGPTEPGGYTFGSGTRLTVV.

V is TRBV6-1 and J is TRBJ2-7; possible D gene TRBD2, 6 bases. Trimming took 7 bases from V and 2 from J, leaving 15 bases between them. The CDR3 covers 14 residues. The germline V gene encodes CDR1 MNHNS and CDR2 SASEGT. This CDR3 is CASMVGRGPYEQYF. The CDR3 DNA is TGTGCCAGCATGGTGGGGCGGGGTCCCTACGAGCAGTACTTC.

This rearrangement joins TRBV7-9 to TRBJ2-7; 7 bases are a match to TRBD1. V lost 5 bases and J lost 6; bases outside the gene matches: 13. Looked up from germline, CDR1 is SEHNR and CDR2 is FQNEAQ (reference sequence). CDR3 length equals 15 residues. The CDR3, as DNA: TGTGCCAGCAGCCTCTTCTGGGACAGCGCAGTCGAGCAGTACTTC. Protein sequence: CASSLFWDSAVEQYF.

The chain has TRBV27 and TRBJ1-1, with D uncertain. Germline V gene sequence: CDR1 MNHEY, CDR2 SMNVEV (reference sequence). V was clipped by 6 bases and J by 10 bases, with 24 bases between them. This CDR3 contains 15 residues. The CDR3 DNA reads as TGTGCCAGCAGCCCAACCCACCCAGGACCCGACCGAGCTTTCTTT. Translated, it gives CASSPTHPGPDRAFF.

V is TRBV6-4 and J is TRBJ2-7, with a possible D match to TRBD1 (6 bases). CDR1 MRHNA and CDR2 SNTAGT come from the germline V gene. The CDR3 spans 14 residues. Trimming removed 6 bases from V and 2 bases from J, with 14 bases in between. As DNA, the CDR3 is TGTGCCAGCAGCTCCCGGACAGAAACCTACGAGCAGTACTTC. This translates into CASSSRTETYEQYF.

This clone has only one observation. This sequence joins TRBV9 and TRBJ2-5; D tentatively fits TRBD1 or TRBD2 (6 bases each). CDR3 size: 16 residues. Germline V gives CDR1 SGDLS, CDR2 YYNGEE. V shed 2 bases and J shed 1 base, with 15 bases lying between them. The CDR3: CASSVEGGFPQETQYF. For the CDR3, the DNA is TGTGCCAGCAGCGTGGAGGGGGGATTTCCCCAAGAGACCCAGTACTTC.

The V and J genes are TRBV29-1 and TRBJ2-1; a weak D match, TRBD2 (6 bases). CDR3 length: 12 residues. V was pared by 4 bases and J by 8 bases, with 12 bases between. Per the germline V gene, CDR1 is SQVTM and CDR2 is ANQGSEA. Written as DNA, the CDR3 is TGCAGCGTTGTGAAGACTAGGGATGAGCAGTTCTTC. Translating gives CSVVKTRDEQFF.

The CDR3: CASSVEVIGSEQFF. CDR3 in DNA: TGTGCCAGCAGCGTAGAGGTAATTGGGAGTGAGCAGTTCTTC. The chain links TRBV9 to TRBJ2-1; D might be TRBD2 (5 bases). V was cut by 0 bases and J by 9 bases, with 13 bases left in between. The CDR3 length is 14 residues. CDR1 is SGDLS and CDR2 is YYNGEE in the germline V gene.

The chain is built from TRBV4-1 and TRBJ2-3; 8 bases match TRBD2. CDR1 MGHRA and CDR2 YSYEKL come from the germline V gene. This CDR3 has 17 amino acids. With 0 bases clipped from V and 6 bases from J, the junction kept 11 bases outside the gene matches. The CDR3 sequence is CASSQDMGLDYNDTQYF. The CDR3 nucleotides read TGCGCCAGCAGCCAAGATATGGGACTAGACTATAATGATACGCAGTATTTT.

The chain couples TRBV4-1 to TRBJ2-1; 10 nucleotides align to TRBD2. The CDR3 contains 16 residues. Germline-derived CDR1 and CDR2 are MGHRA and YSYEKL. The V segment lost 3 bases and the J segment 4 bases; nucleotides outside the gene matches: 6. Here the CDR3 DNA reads TGCGCCAGCAGCCAGCCGGGACTAGCGAATTACAATGAGCAGTTCTTC. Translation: CASSQPGLANYNEQFF.

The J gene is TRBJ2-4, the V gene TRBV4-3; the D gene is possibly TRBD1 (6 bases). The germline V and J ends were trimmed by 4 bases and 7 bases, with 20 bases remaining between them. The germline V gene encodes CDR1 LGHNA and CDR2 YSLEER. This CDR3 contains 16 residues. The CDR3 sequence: CASSPAPGDIGNIQYF. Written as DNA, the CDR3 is TGCGCCAGCAGCCCCGCTCCCGGGGACATCGGTAACATTCAGTACTTC.

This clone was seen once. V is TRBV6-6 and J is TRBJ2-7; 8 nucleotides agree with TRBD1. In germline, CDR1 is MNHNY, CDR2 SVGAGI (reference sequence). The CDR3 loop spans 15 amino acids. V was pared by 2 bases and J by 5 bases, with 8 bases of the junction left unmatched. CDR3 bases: TGTGCCAGCAGTTACACTCGGACAGGGTTCCACGAGCAGTACTTC. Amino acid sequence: CASSYTRTGFHEQYF.

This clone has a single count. The CDR3 bases are TGTGCCAGCAGTTCACAGGGGGCTTTAAACTATGGCTACACCTTC. This sequence encodes CASSSQGALNYGYTF. The chain links TRBV27 to TRBJ1-2, with TRBD1 identical over 9 bases. There are 15 residues in the CDR3. Losses at the gene ends were 4 bases for V and 2 bases for J; bases not matched to a gene: 5. CDR1 is MNHEY and CDR2 is SMNVEV in the germline V gene (reference sequence).

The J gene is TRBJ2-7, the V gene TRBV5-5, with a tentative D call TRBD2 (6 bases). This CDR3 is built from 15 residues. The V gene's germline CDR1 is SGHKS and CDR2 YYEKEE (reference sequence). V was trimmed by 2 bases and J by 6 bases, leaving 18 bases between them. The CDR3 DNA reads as TGTGCCAGCAGCTTTGGGCGGGGTGGCGGAGGCGAGCAGTACTTC. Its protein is CASSFGRGGGGEQYF. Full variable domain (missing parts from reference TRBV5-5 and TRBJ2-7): DAGVTQSPTHLIKTRGQQVTLRCSPISGHKSVSWYQQVLGQGPQFIFQYYEKEERGRGNFPDRFSARQFPNYSSELNVNALLLGDSALYLCASSFGRGGGGEQYFGPGTRLTVT.

CDR3 DNA: TGTGCCACCTCCCTCAACAGGGGTCACAATGAGCAGTTCTTC. Its protein is CATSLNRGHNEQFF. The rearrangement uses TRBV5-4 and TRBJ2-1; the match to TRBD1 covers 7 bases. V lost 9 bases to trimming and J lost 5 bases; unmatched junction nucleotides: 11. CDR3 length: 14 residues. Germline lookup yields CDR1 SGHNT and CDR2 YYREEE (reference sequence).

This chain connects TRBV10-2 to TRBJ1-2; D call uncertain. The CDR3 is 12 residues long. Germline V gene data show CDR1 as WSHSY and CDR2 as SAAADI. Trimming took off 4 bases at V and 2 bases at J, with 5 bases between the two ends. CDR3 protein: CASSGVNYGYTF. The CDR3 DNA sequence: TGCGCCAGCAGTGGAGTCAACTATGGCTACACCTTC.

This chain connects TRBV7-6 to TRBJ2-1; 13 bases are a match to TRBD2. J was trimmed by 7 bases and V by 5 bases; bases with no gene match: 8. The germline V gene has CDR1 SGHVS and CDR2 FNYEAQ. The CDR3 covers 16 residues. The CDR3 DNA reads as TGTGCCAGCAGCCAGCGGACTAGCGGGGGTCCTAATGAGCAGTTCTTC. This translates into CASSQRTSGGPNEQFF.

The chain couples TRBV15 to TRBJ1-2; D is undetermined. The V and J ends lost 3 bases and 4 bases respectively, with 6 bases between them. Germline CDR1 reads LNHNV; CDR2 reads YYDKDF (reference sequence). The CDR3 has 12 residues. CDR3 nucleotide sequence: TGTGCCACCAGCAGTCACCCCTATGGCTACACCTTC. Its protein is CATSSHPYGYTF.

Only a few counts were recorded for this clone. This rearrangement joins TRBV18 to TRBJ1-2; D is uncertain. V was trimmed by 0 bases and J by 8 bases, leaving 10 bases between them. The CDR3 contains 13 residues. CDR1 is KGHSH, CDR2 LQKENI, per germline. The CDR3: CASSPPRLQGYTF. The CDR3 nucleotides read TGTGCCAGCTCACCACCAAGGTTGCAAGGCTACACCTTC.

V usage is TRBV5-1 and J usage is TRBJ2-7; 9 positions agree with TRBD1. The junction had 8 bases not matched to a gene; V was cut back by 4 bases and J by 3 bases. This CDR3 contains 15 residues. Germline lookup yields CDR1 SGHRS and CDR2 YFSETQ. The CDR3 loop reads CASSPRTGALYEQYF. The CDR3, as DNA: TGCGCCAGCAGCCCTCGGACAGGGGCCCTCTACGAGCAGTACTTC.

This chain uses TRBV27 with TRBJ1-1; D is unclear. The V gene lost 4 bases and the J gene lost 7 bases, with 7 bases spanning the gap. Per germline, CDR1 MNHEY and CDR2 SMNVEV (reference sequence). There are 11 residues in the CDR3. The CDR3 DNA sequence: TGTGCCAGCAGTTCGGGCTTTGAAGCTTTCTTT. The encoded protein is CASSSGFEAFF.

The CDR3: CASRKTGEFGYGYTF. CDR3 DNA sequence: TGTGCCAGCAGAAAGACAGGGGAATTCGGCTATGGCTACACCTTC. The rearrangement joins TRBV28 to TRBJ1-2, with TRBD1 matching 8 bases. CDR1 and CDR2 from the germline V gene are MDHEN and SYDVKM. J gave up 4 bases and V 6 bases, and 10 bases lay outside the gene matches. The CDR3 has 15 residues.

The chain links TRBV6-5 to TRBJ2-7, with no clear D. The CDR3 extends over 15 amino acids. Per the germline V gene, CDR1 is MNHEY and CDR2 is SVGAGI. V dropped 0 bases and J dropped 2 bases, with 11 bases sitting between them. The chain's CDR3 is CASSYSVGFTYEQYF. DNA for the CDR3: TGTGCCAGCAGTTACTCGGTCGGGTTCACCTACGAGCAGTACTTC.

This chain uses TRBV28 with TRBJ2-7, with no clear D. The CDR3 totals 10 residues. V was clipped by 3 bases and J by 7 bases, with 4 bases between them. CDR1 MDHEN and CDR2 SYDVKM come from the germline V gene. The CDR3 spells CASSFWEQYF. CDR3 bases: TGTGCCAGCAGTTTCTGGGAGCAGTACTTC.

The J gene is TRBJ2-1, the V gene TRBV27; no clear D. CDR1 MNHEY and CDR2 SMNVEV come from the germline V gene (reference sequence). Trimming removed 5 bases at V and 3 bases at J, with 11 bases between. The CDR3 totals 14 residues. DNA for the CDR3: TGTGCCAGCAGTCTCCCCGGTTACTACAATGAGCAGTTCTTC. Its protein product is CASSLPGYYNEQFF.

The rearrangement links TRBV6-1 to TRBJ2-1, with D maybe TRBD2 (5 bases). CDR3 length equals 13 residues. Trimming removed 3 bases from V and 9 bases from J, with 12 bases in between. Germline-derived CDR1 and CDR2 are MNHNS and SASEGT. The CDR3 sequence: CASSDGLAREQFF. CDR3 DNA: TGTGCCAGCAGTGATGGACTCGCACGTGAGCAGTTCTTC.

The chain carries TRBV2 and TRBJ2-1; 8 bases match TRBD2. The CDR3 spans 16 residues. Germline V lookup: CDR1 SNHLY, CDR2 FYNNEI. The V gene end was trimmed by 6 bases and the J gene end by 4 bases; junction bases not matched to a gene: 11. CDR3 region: CASRDNLAGGYNEQFF. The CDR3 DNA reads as TGTGCCAGCAGGGATAACTTGGCGGGAGGTTACAATGAGCAGTTCTTC.

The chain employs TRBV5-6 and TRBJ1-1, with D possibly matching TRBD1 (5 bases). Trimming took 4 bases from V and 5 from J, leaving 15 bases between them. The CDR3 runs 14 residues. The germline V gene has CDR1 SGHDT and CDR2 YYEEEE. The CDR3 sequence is CASSPPSGGTEAFF. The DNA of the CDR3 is TGTGCCAGCAGCCCTCCCAGCGGGGGAACTGAAGCTTTCTTT.